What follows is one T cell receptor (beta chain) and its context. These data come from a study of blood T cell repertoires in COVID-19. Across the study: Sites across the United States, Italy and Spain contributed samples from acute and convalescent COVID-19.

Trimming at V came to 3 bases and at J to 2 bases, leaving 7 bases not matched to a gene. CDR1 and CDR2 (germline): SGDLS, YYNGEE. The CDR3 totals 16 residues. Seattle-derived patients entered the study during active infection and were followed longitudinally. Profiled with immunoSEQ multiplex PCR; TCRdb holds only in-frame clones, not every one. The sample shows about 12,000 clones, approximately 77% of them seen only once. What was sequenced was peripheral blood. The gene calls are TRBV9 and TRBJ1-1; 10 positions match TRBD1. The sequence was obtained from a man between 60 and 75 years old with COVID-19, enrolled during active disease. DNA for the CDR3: TGTGCCAGCAGCGCCAGACAGGGGGCGTCAAACACTGAAGCTTTCTTT. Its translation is CASSARQGASNTEAFF. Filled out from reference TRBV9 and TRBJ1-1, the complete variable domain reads DSGVTQTPKHLITATGQRVTLRCSPRSGDLSVYWYQQSLDQGLQFLIQYYNGEERAKGNILERFSAQQFPDLHSELNLSSLELGDSALYFCASSARQGASNTEAFFGQGTRLTVV.